The 29 T cell receptor beta chains listed next were all sequenced from one sample in a study of cytomegalovirus exposure and HLA in healthy donors. Primers for the PCR totalled 60 Vbeta and 13 Jbeta. TCRdb keeps only in-frame clones here, not all; method: immunoSEQ multiplex PCR. The profile shows 170,000 or so clones, about 80% of them singletons. What was sequenced was PBMCs. The receptor source for this set is a woman aged 25 to 39 in good health and CMV-seropositive.

This clone was detected once. The J gene is TRBJ2-3, the V gene TRBV4-2; 11 nucleotides align to TRBD2. CDR1 is LGHNA, CDR2 YNFKEQ, per germline. V lost 0 bases to trimming and J lost 4 bases; unmatched junction nucleotides: 9. The CDR3 contains 18 residues. CDR3 sequence: CASSQDGILAGGPDTQYF. The CDR3 DNA reads TGTGCCAGCAGCCAAGATGGAATTTTAGCGGGAGGGCCAGATACGCAGTATTTT.

V usage is TRBV6-1 and J usage is TRBJ1-1, with 8 bases fitting TRBD1. The CDR3 covers 15 residues. The V gene end was trimmed by 7 bases and the J gene end by 1 base; junction bases not matched to a gene: 8. Germline V gene sequence: CDR1 MNHNS, CDR2 SASEGT. In DNA, the CDR3 is TGTGCCAGCACCCCTCGGACAGGGCGGAACACTGAAGCTTTCTTT. This translates into CASTPRTGRNTEAFF.

The chain employs TRBV2 and TRBJ1-4; TRBD1 might be the D (5 bases). CDR3 size: 15 residues. V shed 4 bases and J shed 3 bases, with 12 bases lying between them. Germline V gene data show CDR1 as SNHLY and CDR2 as FYNNEI. The CDR3 sequence: CASSGESGANEKLFF. The CDR3 nucleotides are TGTGCCAGCAGTGGAGAATCGGGGGCTAATGAAAAACTGTTTTTT.

The rearrangement links TRBV6-5 to TRBJ2-3, with a tentative D call TRBD2 (6 bases). Trimming cost V 3 bases and J 3 bases, with 16 bases left between them. Per germline, CDR1 MNHEY and CDR2 SVGAGI. There are 16 residues in the CDR3. The CDR3 bases are TGTGCCAGCAGTTATCAGTCCGCGGCGGGAACAGATACGCAGTATTTT. It is translated as CASSYQSAAGTDTQYF.

This clone was seen a handful of times. This chain connects TRBV27 to TRBJ2-4; possibly TRBD1 for D (6 bases). Trimming shortened V by 5 bases and J by 0 bases, and 17 bases separated the two germline ends. The CDR3 contains 17 residues. CDR1 and CDR2 from the germline V gene are MNHEY and SMNVEV (reference sequence). In DNA form, the CDR3 reads TGTGCCAGCAGTCCCTATCCCCAGGGGCTAGCCAAAAACATTCAGTACTTC. It encodes CASSPYPQGLAKNIQYF.

The table lists this clone with a few counts. The chain uses TRBV28 and TRBJ1-1, with 11 bases that match TRBD1. The CDR3 totals 17 residues. CDR1 and CDR2 (germline): MDHEN, SYDVKM. With 2 bases clipped from V and 4 bases from J, the junction kept 9 bases outside the gene matches. The CDR3 spells CASSLMGQGERTTEAFF. In DNA, the CDR3 is TGTGCCAGCAGTTTAATGGGACAGGGGGAAAGGACCACTGAAGCTTTCTTT.

The genes are TRBV6-4 and TRBJ1-1; tentatively, D is TRBD1 (5 bases). Germline V gene sequence: CDR1 MRHNA, CDR2 SNTAGT. V lost 8 bases and J lost 1, with 14 bases in between. This CDR3 has 14 residues. The CDR3 nucleotides are TGTGCCAGCCGGGGGGGTGTTAGGAACACTGAAGCTTTCTTT. It codes for CASRGGVRNTEAFF.

The chain employs TRBV5-6 and TRBJ1-5, with 10 nucleotides matching TRBD1. Germline V lookup: CDR1 SGHDT, CDR2 YYEEEE. The CDR3 is 13 amino acids. J was trimmed by 6 bases and V by 3 bases; bases with no gene match: 0. The CDR3 region is CASSWDRGQPQHF. The CDR3 DNA reads as TGTGCCAGCAGCTGGGACAGGGGTCAGCCCCAGCATTTT.

The chain has TRBV4-3 and TRBJ2-5; D is undetermined. Trimming shortened V by 5 bases and J by 5 bases, and 12 bases separated the two germline ends. The germline V gene encodes CDR1 LGHNA and CDR2 YSLEER. The CDR3 spans 13 residues. The CDR3 is CASSYEMRETQYF. DNA of the CDR3: TGCGCCAGCAGCTACGAGATGAGGGAGACCCAGTACTTC.

There are a few counts of this clone. The chain carries TRBV2 and TRBJ2-7; D not certain. The germline CDR1 and CDR2 sequences are SNHLY and FYNNEI. This CDR3 has 12 amino acids. V was clipped by 6 bases and J by 0 bases, with 6 bases between them. CDR3 loop: CASRWSSYEQYF. Here the CDR3 DNA reads TGTGCCAGCAGGTGGAGCTCCTACGAGCAGTACTTC.

The rearrangement links TRBV19 to TRBJ2-1, with 8 bases matching TRBD2. The trim removed 8 bases at V and 1 base at J, leaving 10 bases unmatched. The V gene's germline CDR1 is LNHDA and CDR2 SQIVND (reference sequence). CDR3 length equals 16 residues. CDR3 bases: TGTGCCAGTTCTGAGACTAGCGATGTTTCCTACAATGAGCAGTTCTTC. Translated: CASSETSDVSYNEQFF.

The J gene is TRBJ2-1, the V gene TRBV5-4; D might be TRBD2 (6 bases). The CDR3 is made up of 14 amino acids. Trimming left V 4 bases short and J 6 bases short, with 14 bases between. Germline V gene data show CDR1 as SGHNT and CDR2 as YYREEE (reference sequence). CDR3 coding DNA: TGTGCCAGCAGCCAGCCCGGGAGACCCAATGAGCAGTTCTTC. It translates to CASSQPGRPNEQFF.

The chain combines TRBV5-6 with TRBJ2-7, with 11 bases aligning to TRBD1. The germline V gene encodes CDR1 SGHDT and CDR2 YYEEEE. The CDR3 extends over 15 amino acids. The trim removed 4 bases at V and 3 bases at J, leaving 6 bases unmatched. CDR3 loop: CASSPGTGGFYEQYF. In DNA form, the CDR3 reads TGTGCCAGCAGCCCGGGGACAGGGGGGTTCTACGAGCAGTACTTC.

The chain couples TRBV6-5 to TRBJ2-7, with 9 bases that match TRBD2. The CDR3 is 15 amino acids. V gave up 5 bases and J gave up 4 bases; unmatched junction bases: 9. CDR1 and CDR2 from the germline V gene are MNHEY and SVGAGI. The CDR3 DNA is TGTGCCAGCAGTGGAAGGGCTAGCGGGACTTACGAGCAGTACTTC. Protein sequence: CASSGRASGTYEQYF.

This clone was found a few times. V is TRBV30 and J is TRBJ2-7, with D possibly matching TRBD1 (6 bases). The CDR3 spans 13 residues. Germline V gene sequence: CDR1 GTSNPN, CDR2 SVGIG (reference sequence). V dropped 6 bases and J dropped 2 bases, with 14 bases sitting between them. CDR3: CACFRQAPYEQYF. As DNA, the CDR3 is TGTGCCTGCTTCCGACAGGCCCCCTACGAGCAGTACTTC.

This chain links TRBV4-1 with TRBJ1-5; unclear D gene. The length of the CDR3 is 12 residues. Trimming removed 7 bases at V and 3 bases at J, with 7 bases between. Looked up from germline, CDR1 is MGHRA and CDR2 is YSYEKL. CDR3 nucleotide sequence: TGCGCCAGCACGGAGGTCAATCAGCCCCAGCATTTT. It translates to CASTEVNQPQHF.

The rearrangement links TRBV27 to TRBJ1-3; weak D call: TRBD1 (5 bases). The CDR3 spans 17 residues. V was trimmed by 0 bases and J by 0 bases, leaving 12 bases between them. Germline CDR1 MNHEY, CDR2 SMNVEV (reference sequence). CDR3 amino acids: CASSLSSRQLSGNTIYF. In DNA, the CDR3 is TGTGCCAGCAGTTTATCCTCTCGACAGCTCTCTGGAAACACCATATATTTT.

The rearrangement uses TRBV27 and TRBJ2-3, with 7 bases identical to TRBD1. The junction had 5 bases not matched to a gene; V was cut back by 6 bases and J by 5 bases. CDR3 length equals 13 residues. Germline assignment: CDR1 MNHEY and CDR2 SMNVEV (reference sequence). DNA of the CDR3: TGTGCCAGCAGCCCCAGGGGGAAAGATACGCAGTATTTT. This sequence encodes CASSPRGKDTQYF.

The V call is TRBV28, the J call TRBJ2-5; 7 nucleotides align to TRBD1. CDR3 size: 14 residues. Germline trimming cut 4 bases from V and 1 base from J; bases unmatched to any gene: 3. Germline loops: CDR1 MDHEN, CDR2 SYDVKM. The CDR3 loop is CASSSQGPQETQYF. CDR3 nucleotides: TGTGCCAGCAGTTCACAGGGGCCCCAAGAGACCCAGTACTTC.

V gene TRBV30 combines with J gene TRBJ2-1; 12 bases are a match to TRBD2. Germline-derived CDR1 and CDR2 are GTSNPN and SVGIG (reference sequence). The CDR3 runs to 14 residues. V gave up 8 bases and J gave up 4 bases; unmatched junction bases: 6. The CDR3 protein is CAAGLAGPYNEQFF. The CDR3 DNA is TGTGCCGCCGGACTAGCGGGACCTTACAATGAGCAGTTCTTC.

This rearrangement joins TRBV29-1 to TRBJ2-7; TRBD2 matches 14 bases. The CDR3 loop spans 13 amino acids. V trimming: 7 bases; J trimming: 6 bases; junction bases outside the gene matches: 5. In germline, CDR1 is SQVTM, CDR2 ANQGSEA. The chain's CDR3 is CSASGTSGGEQYF. The CDR3 nucleotides are TGCAGCGCCTCCGGGACTAGCGGGGGCGAGCAGTACTTC.

This clone turned up a few times. The V gene is TRBV7-9, the J gene TRBJ1-3, with D possibly matching TRBD1 (6 bases). The CDR3 totals 15 residues. CDR1 and CDR2 from the germline V gene are SEHNR and FQNEAQ (reference sequence). V was cut by 3 bases and J by 1 base, with 10 bases left in between. The CDR3 loop reads CASSFGGLSGNTIYF. CDR3 bases: TGTGCCAGCAGCTTTGGGGGCCTTTCTGGAAACACCATATATTTT. Variable domain in full (rest from reference TRBV7-9 and TRBJ1-3): DTGVSQNPRHKITKRGQNVTFRCDPISEHNRLYWYRQTLGQGPEFLTYFQNEAQLEKSRLLSDRFSAERPKGSFSTLEIQRTEQGDSAMYLCASSFGGLSGNTIYFGEGSWLTVV.

The V call is TRBV6-5, the J call TRBJ1-1; D call uncertain. Per the germline V gene, CDR1 is MNHEY and CDR2 is SVGAGI. Deletions cut 10 bases from V and 0 bases from J, with 12 bases between. CDR3 size: 13 residues. CDR3 sequence reads: CATRAQVNTEAFF. The CDR3 DNA reads TGTGCCACCCGCGCTCAGGTGAACACTGAAGCTTTCTTT.

This rearrangement joins TRBV7-2 to TRBJ2-5; 8 bases are a match to TRBD2. This CDR3 is 15 amino acids long. Per germline, CDR1 SGHTA and CDR2 FQGNSA. The trim removed 5 bases at V and 5 bases at J, leaving 10 bases unmatched. DNA for the CDR3: TGTGCCAGCAGCACCCGACTAGCGTTGGGGGAGACCCAGTACTTC. It is translated as CASSTRLALGETQYF.

The rearrangement links TRBV6-5 to TRBJ2-5, with 7 bases aligning to TRBD1. V trimming: 6 bases; J trimming: 2 bases; junction bases outside the gene matches: 6. The length of the CDR3 is 14 residues. Germline V gene data show CDR1 as MNHEY and CDR2 as SVGAGI. CDR3 sequence: CASRTTGSQETQYF. Written as DNA, the CDR3 is TGTGCCAGCAGAACGACAGGGAGTCAAGAGACCCAGTACTTC.

The chain uses TRBV9 and TRBJ2-7, with D maybe TRBD1 (5 bases). The V gene's germline CDR1 is SGDLS and CDR2 YYNGEE. V was trimmed by 0 bases and J by 2 bases, leaving 12 bases between them. This CDR3 comprises 15 residues. The CDR3 coding sequence is TGTGCCAGCAGCGTAGGTGGGCAGGGCACCTACGAGCAGTACTTC. It yields the protein CASSVGGQGTYEQYF.

The chain couples TRBV7-2 to TRBJ2-3; D might be TRBD2 (6 bases). V was trimmed by 1 base and J by 1 base, leaving 15 bases between them. The CDR3 sequence is 17 residues long. Per the germline V gene, CDR1 is SGHTA and CDR2 is FQGNSA. The CDR3: CASSLVWLALGTDTQYF. DNA of the CDR3: TGTGCCAGCAGCTTAGTGTGGCTAGCGTTAGGCACAGATACGCAGTATTTT.

The chain recombines TRBV4-3 with TRBJ1-2; 8 nucleotides align to TRBD1. Per the germline V gene, CDR1 is LGHNA and CDR2 is YSLEER. V was pared by 6 bases and J by 0 bases, with 6 bases of the junction left unmatched. This CDR3 spans 15 amino acids. CDR3 residues: CASSTGTGPNYGYTF. The CDR3 nucleotides are TGCGCCAGCAGTACCGGGACAGGCCCTAACTATGGCTACACCTTC.

V and J are TRBV7-2 and TRBJ1-1, with a tentative D call TRBD1 (6 bases). In germline, CDR1 is SGHTA, CDR2 FQGNSA. The V end lost 2 bases, the J end lost 0 bases, and 7 bases lay between the germline ends. The CDR3 loop spans 14 amino acids. In nucleotides, the CDR3 is TGTGCCAGCAGCTTACAGGGGTTGAACACTGAAGCTTTCTTT. Residues: CASSLQGLNTEAFF.